These T cell receptor beta chains were read from a single sample in a study of regulatory T cells in long-lasting Graves disease. TCRdb itself ran the multiplex PCR reads through MiXCR, one entry per CDR3 protein. In the table there are approximately 300,000 distinct CDR3 sequences, 18% of which are singletons. Here the sequenced sample was peripheral blood mononuclear cells (PBMCs), taken at new diagnosis, from a patient treated with antithyroid drugs. These receptor sequences come from a female donor with Graves disease. The conserved cysteine and the conserved F or W are not part of the CDR3 here. Fields, in order: CDR3 protein, V gene, CDR3 length, J gene.

CDR3 protein: ASSPTPASWTYEQY
V gene: TRBV12-3/TRBV12-4
CDR3 length: 14
J gene: TRBJ2-7

CDR3 protein: ASRRDRSWETQY
V gene: TRBV2
CDR3 length: 12
J gene: TRBJ2-5

CDR3 protein: ASSVGTVGRELF
V gene: TRBV9
CDR3 length: 12
J gene: TRBJ2-2

CDR3 protein: ASSIDRELQWPQH
V gene: TRBV19
CDR3 length: 13
J gene: TRBJ1-5

CDR3 protein: ASSLTQRGDNEQF
V gene: TRBV7-3
CDR3 length: 13
J gene: TRBJ2-1

CDR3 protein: ASTPRSGTDTQY
V gene: TRBV6-2/TRBV6-3
CDR3 length: 12
J gene: TRBJ2-3

CDR3 protein: ASRNAGEGEQF
V gene: TRBV7-2
CDR3 length: 11
J gene: TRBJ2-1

CDR3 protein: ASNPLGGGSNQPQH
V gene: TRBV19
CDR3 length: 14
J gene: TRBJ1-5

CDR3 protein: ATSSATRNEQF
V gene: TRBV15
CDR3 length: 11
J gene: TRBJ2-1

CDR3 protein: ASGRGRTNEKLF
V gene: TRBV6-1
CDR3 length: 12
J gene: TRBJ1-4

CDR3 protein: ASSDTPRGYEQY
V gene: TRBV6-1
CDR3 length: 12
J gene: TRBJ2-7

CDR3 protein: ASSPTHRRPDTQY
V gene: TRBV27
CDR3 length: 13
J gene: TRBJ2-3

CDR3 protein: ATSRDRWFTSTDTQY
V gene: TRBV15
CDR3 length: 15
J gene: TRBJ2-3

CDR3 protein: SVSGGRVFGSYEQY
V gene: TRBV29-1
CDR3 length: 14
J gene: TRBJ2-7

CDR3 protein: ASSRQGTYSNQPQH
V gene: TRBV12-3/TRBV12-4
CDR3 length: 14
J gene: TRBJ1-5

CDR3 protein: SARAPRDFGRSPGKETQY
V gene: TRBV20-1
CDR3 length: 18
J gene: TRBJ2-5

CDR3 protein: ASSRQGSSYEQY
V gene: TRBV25-1
CDR3 length: 12
J gene: TRBJ2-7

CDR3 protein: ASKREGLNEQF
V gene: TRBV30
CDR3 length: 11
J gene: TRBJ2-1

CDR3 protein: ASSEFSSANTGELF
V gene: TRBV25-1
CDR3 length: 14
J gene: TRBJ2-2

CDR3 protein: ASSSSGKNTGELF
V gene: TRBV9
CDR3 length: 13
J gene: TRBJ2-2

CDR3 protein: SVEDSQGIPHNEQF
V gene: TRBV29-1
CDR3 length: 14
J gene: TRBJ2-1

CDR3 protein: ASSLSQGANANEQF
V gene: TRBV5-1
CDR3 length: 14
J gene: TRBJ2-1

CDR3 protein: ASSIGYTGELF
V gene: TRBV10-2
CDR3 length: 11
J gene: TRBJ2-2

CDR3 protein: ASSFSGSEETQY
V gene: TRBV5-1
CDR3 length: 12
J gene: TRBJ2-5

CDR3 protein: ASRGLAWADTQY
V gene: TRBV12-3/TRBV12-4
CDR3 length: 12
J gene: TRBJ2-3

CDR3 protein: ASSYSDRHNEQF
V gene: TRBV6-5
CDR3 length: 12
J gene: TRBJ2-1

CDR3 protein: ASSPRDRLSSGANVLT
V gene: TRBV7-9
CDR3 length: 16
J gene: TRBJ2-6